Each of the 17 T cell receptor beta chains below was sequenced from the same sample in a study of blood T cells in healthy people across ages. PCR was performed a second time for about 7 to 12 cycles using a sample-barcoded 5' primer and a J-beta primer mix. TCRdb analysed the 5' RACE reads with MiXCR anew, one entry per CDR3 protein. This sample carries roughly 550,000 distinct CDR3 sequences, 24% of them seen once, and the ten largest clones take 8.7%. This same sample was also part of a study on T cells of mothers and their children.

Input material: blood. The origin of the receptors is a boy younger than 18 in good health.

This clonotype was detected a few times. V is TRBV28 and J is TRBJ2-7; either TRBD1 or TRBD2 may fit D (5 bases each). V lost 1 base and J lost 0, with 10 bases in between. Germline assignment: CDR1 MDHEN and CDR2 SYDVKM. The CDR3 loop spans 15 amino acids. CDR3 amino acids: CASSLSGRASYEQYF. The CDR3 DNA follows: TGTGCCAGCAGTTTATCAGGGCGGGCCTCCTACGAGCAGTACTTC.

The chain employs TRBV6-6 and TRBJ2-7; a possible D gene is TRBD1 (5 bases). Germline values: CDR1 MNHNY, CDR2 SVGAGI (reference sequence). This CDR3 region has 13 residues. Trimming stripped 5 bases from V and 3 bases from J, with 11 bases between. Here the CDR3 DNA reads TGTGCCAGCAGTCGTAACAGGTTCTACGAGCAGTACTTC. It yields the protein CASSRNRFYEQYF.

This clonotype was detected only a few times. The CDR3 sequence: CASSGTTGGKQYF. Written as DNA, the CDR3 is TGTGCCAGCAGCGGGACTACAGGGGGCAAGCAGTACTTC. The chain recombines TRBV9 with TRBJ2-7, with TRBD1 identical over 9 bases. V trimming: 3 bases; J trimming: 8 bases; junction bases outside the gene matches: 6. Germline CDR1 is SGDLS and CDR2 is YYNGEE. The CDR3 totals 13 residues. Together with reference TRBV9 and TRBJ2-7, the CDR3 gives the full variable domain: DSGVTQTPKHLITATGQRVTLRCSPRSGDLSVYWYQQSLDQGLQFLIQYYNGEERAKGNILERFSAQQFPDLHSELNLSSLELGDSALYFCASSGTTGGKQYFGPGTRLTVT.

This clonotype has only a few counts. V usage is TRBV4-3 and J usage is TRBJ2-5; D possibly corresponds to TRBD2 (6 bases). V shed 1 base and J shed 5 bases, with 11 bases lying between them. Germline-derived CDR1 and CDR2 are LGHNA and YSLEER. The CDR3 extends over 14 amino acids. CDR3 DNA sequence: TGCGCCAGCAGCCAAGGACGGGCGGGGGAGACCCAGTACTTC. Translating gives CASSQGRAGETQYF.

This clonotype appeared many times. The V and J genes are TRBV28 and TRBJ2-7; D ambiguous. The CDR3 sequence is 15 residues long. Between the trimmed V and J ends, which lost 5 bases and 0 bases, there was a span of 14 bases. Per the germline V gene, CDR1 is MDHEN and CDR2 is SYDVKM. The CDR3 coding sequence is TGTGCCAGCAGTATCACAGCCGCTCTCTCCTACGAGCAGTACTTC. Protein product: CASSITAALSYEQYF.

The chain has TRBV20-1 and TRBJ2-4; D is ambiguous. This CDR3 has 13 residues. Germline CDR1 reads DFQATT; CDR2 reads SNEGSKA (reference sequence). The ends were cut back, 6 bases at V and 0 bases at J, with 9 bases in the middle. The DNA for the CDR3 is TGCAGTGCCCGATCTCCAGCCAAAAACATTCAGTACTTC. The encoded protein is CSARSPAKNIQYF.

The rearrangement links TRBV28 to TRBJ2-5, with TRBD1 as a possible D gene (5 bases). Trimming shortened V by 2 bases and J by 5 bases, and 12 bases separated the two germline ends. The CDR3 has 14 amino acids. CDR1 and CDR2 (germline): MDHEN, SYDVKM. The CDR3 DNA reads TGTGCCAGCAGTTTACCAGGGATGGTGGAGACCCAGTACTTC. Translation gives CASSLPGMVETQYF.

This clonotype was seen more than once but under ten times. The V gene is TRBV29-1, the J gene TRBJ2-1, with 7 nucleotides matching TRBD2. V dropped 3 bases and J dropped 6; count of bases not matched to a gene: 8. Germline CDR1 reads SQVTM; CDR2 reads ANQGSEA. The CDR3 is 14 residues long. The CDR3 region is CSVEGPSGGNEQFF. The CDR3 bases are TGCAGCGTTGAGGGCCCTAGCGGAGGCAATGAGCAGTTCTTC.

This clonotype was found many times. DNA for the CDR3: TGCAGTGCTAGGCCAAGGGGGGGAATGAACACTGAAGCTTTCTTT. Residues: CSARPRGGMNTEAFF. The gene calls are TRBV20-1 and TRBJ1-1; maybe TRBD1 (6 bases). The length of the CDR3 is 15 residues. CDR1 DFQATT and CDR2 SNEGSKA come from the germline V gene (reference sequence). Trimming took off 3 bases at V and 0 bases at J, with 14 bases between the two ends.

This clonotype has only a few counts. The chain has TRBV2 and TRBJ2-1; 15 positions agree with TRBD2. The ends lost 6 bases at V and 7 bases at J; junction bases unmatched: 1. From germline, CDR1 is SNHLY and CDR2 FYNNEI. This CDR3 spans 14 amino acids. As DNA, the CDR3 is TGTGCCAGCAGGGGACTAGCGGGGGGAAATGAGCAGTTCTTC. Protein: CASRGLAGGNEQFF. Complete variable domain (other parts from reference TRBV2 and TRBJ2-1): EPEVTQTPSHQVTQMGQEVILRCVPISNHLYFYWYRQILGQKVEFLVSFYNNEISEKSEIFDDQFSVERPDGSNFTLKIRSTKLEDSAMYFCASRGLAGGNEQFFGPGTRLTVL.

The gene calls are TRBV3-1 and TRBJ2-5; D might be TRBD2 (5 bases). CDR3 size: 15 residues. Germline V gene data show CDR1 as LGHDT and CDR2 as YNNKEL (reference sequence). V lost 0 bases, J lost 5 bases, and 13 bases lay in between. The DNA for the CDR3 is TGTGCCAGCAGCCAAGATCCGCTAGAGCGGGAGACCCAGTACTTC. This translates into CASSQDPLERETQYF.

This chain joins TRBV12-3 or TRBV12-4 and TRBJ1-1, with TRBD1 identical over 10 bases. V shed 2 bases and J 4 bases; nucleotides not matched to a gene: 19. The CDR3 has 20 amino acids. DNA of the CDR3: TGTGCCAGCAGTTTAAGGCCGGGGACAGGGGTAATCAAGAGGTCCACTGAAGCTTTCTTT. Translated, it gives CASSLRPGTGVIKRSTEAFF.

This chain uses TRBV12-3 or TRBV12-4 with TRBJ2-1; TRBD1 might be the D (5 bases). Trimming shortened V by 4 bases and J by 2 bases, and 12 bases separated the two germline ends. The CDR3 runs to 15 residues. CDR3 amino acids: CASSSGRNPYNEQFF. CDR3 coding DNA: TGTGCCAGCAGTTCAGGGCGGAACCCCTACAATGAGCAGTTCTTC.

V is TRBV20-1 and J is TRBJ2-3, with 7 bases aligning to TRBD1. The CDR3 is 13 residues long. Per the germline V gene, CDR1 is DFQATT and CDR2 is SNEGSKA (reference sequence). With 6 bases clipped from V and 7 bases from J, the junction kept 10 bases outside the gene matches. The CDR3 sequence is CSARDRTTNTQYF. The CDR3 DNA reads as TGCAGTGCCAGGGACAGAACCACTAATACGCAGTATTTT.

The V and J genes are TRBV27 and TRBJ2-5; D is unclear. V dropped 2 bases and J dropped 0 bases, with 10 bases sitting between them. This CDR3 comprises 15 residues. CDR1 is MNHEY, CDR2 SMNVEV, per germline (reference sequence). CDR3 amino acids: CASSLTGVYQETQYF. The CDR3, as DNA: TGTGCCAGCAGTTTAACTGGGGTTTACCAAGAGACCCAGTACTTC.

The chain recombines TRBV4-1 with TRBJ2-5; 14 bases map to TRBD2. CDR1 is MGHRA, CDR2 YSYEKL, per germline. This CDR3 is built from 13 residues. V was clipped by 8 bases and J by 4 bases; unmatched bases: 0. The CDR3 is CASGLAGGETQYF. CDR3 nucleotide sequence: TGCGCCAGCGGACTAGCGGGAGGAGAGACCCAGTACTTC.

The genes are TRBV20-1 and TRBJ2-5, with 11 bases identical to TRBD2. The DNA matches TRBJ2-1 better at its end, which makes the J call doubtful. This CDR3 region has 16 residues. The germline V gene has CDR1 DFQATT and CDR2 SNEGSKA (reference sequence). CDR3: CSARAETSGGYNEQFF. DNA for the CDR3: TGCAGTGCTAGAGCTGAAACTAGCGGGGGCTACAATGAGCAGTTCTTC.